Listed below are T cell receptor beta chains from one sample, sequenced in a study of T-cell reconstitution after alpha-beta-depleted transplantation in children. TCRdb ran MiXCR on the PCR reads and lists one entry per CDR3 protein. The profile shows about 500,000 distinct CDR3 sequences, approximately 30% of them singletons. The sample was PBMCs from the stem cell graft donor, taken from the stem cell graft. These receptors originate from a human donor who donated a stem cell graft to a child with aplastic anemia. The CDR3 runs from the conserved cysteine through the conserved F or W. Each record gives: clone size, V gene, J gene, D gene, CDR3 protein, CDR3 DNA. The D gene is left open where the match is weak. A row's size may be missing; if present it is once, few, many or a size class.

few,TRBV28,TRBJ2-3,NA,CASSFNTLGTDTQYF,TGTGCCAGCAGTTTTAACACTCTGGGCACAGATACGCAGTATTTT
NA,TRBV6-2/TRBV6-3,TRBJ2-7,TRBD2,CASSPSGRGSEQYF,TGTGCCAGCAGTCCGAGCGGGAGGGGTAGCGAGCAGTACTTC
few,TRBV20-1,TRBJ2-2,NA,CSAPGHWNTGELFF,TGCAGTGCTCCGGGACATTGGAACACCGGGGAGCTGTTTTTT
few,TRBV29-1,TRBJ2-5,NA,CSVEGTAIETQYF,TGCAGCGTTGAAGGGACAGCCATAGAGACCCAGTACTTC
NA,TRBV5-1,TRBJ2-1,TRBD1,CASSHTRGTDSYNEQFF,TGCGCCAGCAGCCACACCCGAGGGACAGACTCCTACAATGAGCAGTTCTTC
NA,TRBV7-2,TRBJ2-1,NA,CASSTEKGASNEQFF,TGTGCCAGCAGCACAGAAAAGGGAGCTAGCAATGAGCAGTTCTTC
NA,TRBV29-1,TRBJ2-5,NA,CSVCVSRRDQETQYF,TGCAGCGTTTGTGTTTCAAGGAGGGATCAAGAGACCCAGTACTTC
NA,TRBV5-1,TRBJ2-1,NA,CASAIGVDEQFF,TGCGCCAGCGCGATAGGGGTGGATGAGCAGTTCTTC
few,TRBV7-9,TRBJ1-1,NA,CASSATGRNTEAFF,TGTGCCAGCAGCGCCACGGGGCGGAACACTGAAGCTTTCTTT
NA,TRBV12-3/TRBV12-4,TRBJ1-2,NA,CASSFDNYGYTF,TGTGCCAGCAGTTTCGACAACTATGGCTACACCTTC
NA,TRBV7-9,TRBJ2-1,TRBD1,CASSFADRANNEQFF,TGTGCCAGCAGCTTCGCGGACAGGGCTAACAATGAGCAGTTCTTC
NA,TRBV4-3,TRBJ2-1,NA,CASSQDLGYNEQFF,TGCGCCAGCAGCCAAGATCTGGGTTACAATGAGCAGTTCTTC
NA,TRBV5-1,TRBJ1-4,NA,CASSLDPGDEKLFF,TGCGCCAGCAGCTTGGATCCAGGGGATGAAAAACTGTTTTTT
few,TRBV2,TRBJ1-1,NA,CASSENRQTMNTEAFF,TGTGCCAGCAGTGAAAATCGCCAGACTATGAACACTGAAGCTTTCTTT
NA,TRBV29-1,TRBJ1-1,NA,CSVEGGRENTEAFF,TGCAGCGTTGAAGGCGGACGGGAGAACACTGAAGCTTTCTTT
few,TRBV29-1,TRBJ2-3,NA,CSVWNGASTDTQYF,TGCAGCGTTTGGAATGGGGCGAGCACAGATACGCAGTATTTT
few,TRBV5-5,TRBJ2-3,TRBD2,CASSFRTSGSPNTQYF,TGTGCCAGCAGCTTCCGGACTAGCGGGAGTCCAAATACGCAGTATTTT
NA,TRBV7-9,TRBJ1-6,NA,CASSLGSGRNSPLHF,TGTGCCAGCAGCTTAGGGTCCGGGAGGAATTCACCCCTCCACTTT
NA,TRBV9,TRBJ1-1,NA,CASSVGVSMNTEAFF,TGTGCCAGCAGCGTAGGAGTATCGATGAACACTGAAGCTTTCTTT
NA,TRBV12-3/TRBV12-4,TRBJ2-1,TRBD2,CASSGLAANNEQFF,TGTGCCAGCAGTGGACTAGCAGCGAACAATGAGCAGTTCTTC
few,TRBV20-1,TRBJ2-5,NA,CSAREGETQYF,TGCAGTGCTAGAGAAGGGGAGACCCAGTACTTC
NA,TRBV7-2,TRBJ1-1,TRBD1,CASSLNAGGITEAFF,TGTGCCAGCAGCTTAAATGCAGGGGGCATCACTGAAGCTTTCTTT
NA,TRBV20-1,TRBJ2-3,NA,CSACRRTTDTQYF,TGCAGTGCTTGCCGTAGAACCACAGATACGCAGTATTTT
once,TRBV20-1,TRBJ1-2,NA,CSAPQMRTTF,TGCAGTGCTCCCCAGATGAGAACCACCTTC
NA,TRBV7-2,TRBJ1-4,TRBD1,CASSFGQVEKLFF,TGTGCCAGCAGCTTTGGACAGGTTGAAAAACTGTTTTTT
NA,TRBV20-1,TRBJ1-1,NA,CSARSGGGYTEAFF,TGCAGTGCTAGATCGGGGGGCGGATATACTGAAGCTTTCTTT
few,TRBV7-2,TRBJ1-1,NA,CASSLRLRDDEAFF,TGTGCCAGCAGCTTAAGGCTCAGGGACGATGAAGCTTTCTTT
few,TRBV18,TRBJ2-3,TRBD1,CASSPFGPGQHTDTQYF,TGTGCCAGCTCACCATTCGGCCCGGGACAGCACACAGATACGCAGTATTTT
few,TRBV6-1,TRBJ1-1,NA,CASRDRHRRNTEAFF,TGTGCCAGCAGGGATCGGCACAGGAGGAACACTGAAGCTTTCTTT
NA,TRBV27,TRBJ1-1,NA,CASSLSGPGYRAFF,TGTGCCAGCAGTTTATCGGGGCCCGGCTATCGGGCTTTCTTT
few,TRBV15,TRBJ2-1,NA,CATSRAWADKTYNEQFF,TGTGCCACCAGCAGAGCTTGGGCGGATAAAACCTACAATGAGCAGTTCTTC
few,TRBV24-1,TRBJ2-2,TRBD2,CATSDRLPSGMNTGELFF,TGTGCCACCAGTGACCGCTTGCCCAGCGGGATGAACACCGGGGAGCTGTTTTTT
few,TRBV30,TRBJ1-1,NA,CAWSRDLTEAFF,TGTGCCTGGAGCCGGGACCTCACTGAAGCTTTCTTT
NA,TRBV4-3,TRBJ2-5,NA,CASSQDIMGGETQYF,TGCGCCAGCAGCCAGGATATTATGGGGGGAGAGACCCAGTACTTC
few,TRBV14,TRBJ2-3,TRBD1,CASRPTGGADTQYF,TGTGCCAGCAGGCCGACAGGGGGGGCAGATACGCAGTATTTT
few,TRBV4-3,TRBJ2-3,NA,CASGTGITDTQYF,TGCGCCAGCGGAACAGGGATCACAGATACGCAGTATTTT
few,TRBV10-3,TRBJ1-1,NA,CAIRSSLVDTEAFF,TGTGCCATCAGATCCTCCCTAGTCGACACTGAAGCTTTCTTT
NA,TRBV12-3/TRBV12-4,TRBJ2-1,NA,CASSFGTFHNEQFF,TGTGCCAGCAGTTTCGGGACCTTCCACAATGAGCAGTTCTTC
NA,TRBV5-1,TRBJ2-5,TRBD1,CASSLGHETGSETQYF,TGCGCCAGCAGCTTGGGCCACGAGACAGGGTCGGAGACCCAGTACTTC
few,TRBV12-3/TRBV12-4,TRBJ2-3,NA,CASSPKTGTDTQYF,TGTGCCAGCAGTCCTAAGACTGGCACAGATACGCAGTATTTT
NA,TRBV18,TRBJ2-1,NA,CASSQVQGGYYNEQFF,TGTGCCAGCTCACAAGTACAGGGGGGGTACTACAATGAGCAGTTCTTC
NA,TRBV28,TRBJ2-7,NA,CASTPGGPAIHEQYF,TGTGCCAGCACCCCGGGGGGCCCGGCAATCCACGAGCAGTACTTC
few,TRBV12-3/TRBV12-4,TRBJ2-3,TRBD1,CASKQGAADTQYF,TGTGCCAGTAAACAGGGGGCCGCAGATACGCAGTATTTT
few,TRBV24-1,TRBJ2-1,NA,CATSEGEANYNEQFF,TGTGCCACCTCGGAGGGAGAGGCTAATTACAATGAGCAGTTCTTC
NA,TRBV7-8,TRBJ2-1,NA,CASSNAGTLISYNEQFF,TGTGCCAGCAGCAACGCAGGGACTCTGATTTCCTACAATGAGCAGTTCTTC
few,TRBV24-1,TRBJ2-2,NA,CATSDNPRAGPAYTGELFF,TGTGCCACCAGTGATAATCCTCGAGCAGGCCCTGCTTACACCGGGGAGCTGTTTTTT
NA,TRBV7-9,TRBJ2-1,TRBD2,CASSLVNQAGTNEQFF,TGTGCCAGCAGCTTAGTGAACCAAGCGGGAACGAATGAGCAGTTCTTC
NA,TRBV5-1,TRBJ2-7,TRBD1,CASSWTGLEYEQYF,TGCGCCAGCAGCTGGACAGGGTTGGAATACGAGCAGTACTTC
NA,TRBV6-2/TRBV6-3,TRBJ2-2,TRBD1,CASSPGDRDHTGELFF,TGTGCCAGCAGTCCAGGGGACAGGGATCACACCGGGGAGCTGTTTTTT
NA,TRBV6-2/TRBV6-3,TRBJ1-5,TRBD1,CASTATGFYEGQPQHF,TGTGCCAGCACCGCGACAGGGTTTTACGAAGGACAGCCCCAGCATTTT
NA,TRBV5-1,TRBJ2-7,NA,CASSLGQTDVTYEQYF,TGCGCCAGCAGCTTGGGCCAAACCGACGTTACCTACGAGCAGTACTTC
few,TRBV5-1,TRBJ1-4,NA,CASSFSQQGLNEKLFF,TGCGCCAGCAGCTTTTCGCAACAGGGCCTTAATGAAAAACTGTTTTTT
few,TRBV12-3/TRBV12-4,TRBJ2-2,NA,CASSPTGYDTGELFF,TGTGCCAGCAGCCCGACGGGGTACGACACCGGGGAGCTGTTTTTT
few,TRBV30,TRBJ1-1,NA,CAWNRANTEAFF,TGTGCCTGGAACAGGGCGAACACTGAAGCTTTCTTT
few,TRBV24-1,TRBJ2-5,TRBD1,CATSADPRTGNEETQYF,TGTGCCACCAGTGCTGATCCCCGGACAGGGAACGAAGAGACCCAGTACTTC